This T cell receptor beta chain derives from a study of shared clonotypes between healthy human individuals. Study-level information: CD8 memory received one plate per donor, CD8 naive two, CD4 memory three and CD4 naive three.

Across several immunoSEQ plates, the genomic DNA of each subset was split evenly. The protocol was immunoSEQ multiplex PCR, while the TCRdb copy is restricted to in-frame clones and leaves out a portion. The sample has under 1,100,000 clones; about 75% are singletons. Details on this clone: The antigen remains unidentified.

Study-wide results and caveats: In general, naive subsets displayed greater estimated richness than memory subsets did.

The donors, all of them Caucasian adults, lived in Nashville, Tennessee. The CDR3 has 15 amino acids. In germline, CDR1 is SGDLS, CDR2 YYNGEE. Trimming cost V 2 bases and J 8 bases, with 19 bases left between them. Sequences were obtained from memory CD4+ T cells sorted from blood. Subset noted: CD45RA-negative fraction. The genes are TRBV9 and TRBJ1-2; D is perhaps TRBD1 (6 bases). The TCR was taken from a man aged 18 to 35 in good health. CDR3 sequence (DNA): TGTGCCAGCAGCGTCGGTCGGACAGCGTTCGGCGGCTACACCTTC. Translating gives CASSVGRTAFGGYTF.